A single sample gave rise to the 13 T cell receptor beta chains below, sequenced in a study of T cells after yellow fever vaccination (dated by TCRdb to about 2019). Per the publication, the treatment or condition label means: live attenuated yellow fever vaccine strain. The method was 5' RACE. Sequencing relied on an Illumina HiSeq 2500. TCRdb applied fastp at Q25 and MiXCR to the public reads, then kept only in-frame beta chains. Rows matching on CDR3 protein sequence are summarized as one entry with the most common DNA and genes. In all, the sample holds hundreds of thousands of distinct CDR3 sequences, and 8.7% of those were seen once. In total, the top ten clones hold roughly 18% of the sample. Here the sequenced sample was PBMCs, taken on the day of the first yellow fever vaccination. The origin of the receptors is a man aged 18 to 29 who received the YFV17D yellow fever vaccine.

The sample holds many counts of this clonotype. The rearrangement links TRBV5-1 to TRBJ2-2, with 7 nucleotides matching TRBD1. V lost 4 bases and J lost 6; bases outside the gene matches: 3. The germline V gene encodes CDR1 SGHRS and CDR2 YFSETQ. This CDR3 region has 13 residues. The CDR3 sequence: CASSPDRAGELFF. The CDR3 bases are TGCGCCAGCAGCCCCGACAGGGCCGGGGAGCTGTTTTTT.

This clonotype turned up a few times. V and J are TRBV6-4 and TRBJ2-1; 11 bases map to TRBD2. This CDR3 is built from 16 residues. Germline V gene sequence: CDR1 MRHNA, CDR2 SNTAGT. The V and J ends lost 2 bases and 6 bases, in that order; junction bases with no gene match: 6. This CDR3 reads CASSDTASGGFNEQFF. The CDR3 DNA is TGTGCCAGCAGTGACACAGCTAGCGGGGGGTTCAATGAGCAGTTCTTC.

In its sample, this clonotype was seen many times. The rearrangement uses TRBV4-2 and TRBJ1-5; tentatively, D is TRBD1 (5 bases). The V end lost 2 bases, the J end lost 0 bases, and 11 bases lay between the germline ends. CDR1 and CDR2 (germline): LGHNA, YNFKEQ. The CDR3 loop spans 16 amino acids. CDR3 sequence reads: CASSQQGGHSNQPQHF. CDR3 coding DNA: TGTGCCAGCAGCCAACAGGGAGGCCATAGCAATCAGCCCCAGCATTTT.

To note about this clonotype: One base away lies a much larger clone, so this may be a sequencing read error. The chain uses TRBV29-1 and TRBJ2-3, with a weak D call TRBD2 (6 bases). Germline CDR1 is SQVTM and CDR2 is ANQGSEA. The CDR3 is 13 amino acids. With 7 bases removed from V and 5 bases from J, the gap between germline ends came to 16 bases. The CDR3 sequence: CSDHSGLIDTQYF. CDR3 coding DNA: TGCAGCGACCATAGCGGTCTCATAGATACGCAGTATTTT.

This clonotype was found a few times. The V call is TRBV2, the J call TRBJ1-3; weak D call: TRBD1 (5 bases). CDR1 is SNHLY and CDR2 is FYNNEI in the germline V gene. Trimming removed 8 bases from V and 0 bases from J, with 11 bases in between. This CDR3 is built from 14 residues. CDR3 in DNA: TGTGCCAGCGGGACGGTCTACTCTGGAAACACCATATATTTT. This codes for CASGTVYSGNTIYF.

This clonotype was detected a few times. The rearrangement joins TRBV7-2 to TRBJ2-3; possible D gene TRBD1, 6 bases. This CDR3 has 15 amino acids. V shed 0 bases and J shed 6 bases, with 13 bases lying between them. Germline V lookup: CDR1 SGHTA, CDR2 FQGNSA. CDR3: CASSLAQQGEDTQYF. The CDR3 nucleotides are TGTGCCAGCAGCTTAGCGCAACAGGGAGAGGATACGCAGTATTTT.

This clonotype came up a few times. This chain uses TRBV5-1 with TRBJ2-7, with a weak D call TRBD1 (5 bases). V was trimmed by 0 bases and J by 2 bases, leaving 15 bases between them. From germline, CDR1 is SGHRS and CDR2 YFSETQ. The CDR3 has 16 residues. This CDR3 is CASSLARVGEAYEQYF. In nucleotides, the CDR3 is TGCGCCAGCAGCTTGGCCAGGGTGGGCGAGGCCTACGAGCAGTACTTC.

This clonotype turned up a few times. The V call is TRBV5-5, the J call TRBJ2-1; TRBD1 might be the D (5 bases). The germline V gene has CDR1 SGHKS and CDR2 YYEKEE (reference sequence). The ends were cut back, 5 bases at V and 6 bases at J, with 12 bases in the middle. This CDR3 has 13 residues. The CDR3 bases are TGTGCCAGCAGAGAACCCAGGGCCAATGAGCAGTTCTTC. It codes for CASREPRANEQFF.

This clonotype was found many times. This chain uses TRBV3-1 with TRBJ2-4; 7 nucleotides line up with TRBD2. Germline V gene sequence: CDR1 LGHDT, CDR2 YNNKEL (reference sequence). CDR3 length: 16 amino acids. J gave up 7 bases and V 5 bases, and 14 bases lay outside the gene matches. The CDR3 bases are TGTGCCAGCAGCGGTCGGGACCGCGGGGGATGGAACATTCAGTACTTC. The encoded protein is CASSGRDRGGWNIQYF.

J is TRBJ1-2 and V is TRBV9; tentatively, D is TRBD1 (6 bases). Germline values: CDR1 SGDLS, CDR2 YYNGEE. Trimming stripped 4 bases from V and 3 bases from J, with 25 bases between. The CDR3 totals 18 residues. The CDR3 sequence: CASSSPVQGIYNDYGYTF. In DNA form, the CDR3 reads TGTGCCAGCAGCTCCCCGGTACAGGGAATCTATAATGACTATGGCTACACCTTC.

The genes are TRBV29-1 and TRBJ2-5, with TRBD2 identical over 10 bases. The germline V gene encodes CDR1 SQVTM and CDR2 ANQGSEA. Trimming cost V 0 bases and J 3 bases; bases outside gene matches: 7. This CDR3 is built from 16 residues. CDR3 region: CSVEDRRLAGEETQYF. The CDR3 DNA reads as TGCAGCGTTGAAGATCGCCGACTAGCGGGCGAAGAGACCCAGTACTTC.

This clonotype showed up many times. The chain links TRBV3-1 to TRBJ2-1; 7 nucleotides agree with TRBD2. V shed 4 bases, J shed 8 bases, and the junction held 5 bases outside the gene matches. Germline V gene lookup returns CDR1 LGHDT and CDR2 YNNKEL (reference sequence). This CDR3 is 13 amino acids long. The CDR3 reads CASSRGEGYEQFF. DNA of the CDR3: TGTGCCAGCAGCCGTGGGGAGGGTTATGAGCAGTTCTTC.

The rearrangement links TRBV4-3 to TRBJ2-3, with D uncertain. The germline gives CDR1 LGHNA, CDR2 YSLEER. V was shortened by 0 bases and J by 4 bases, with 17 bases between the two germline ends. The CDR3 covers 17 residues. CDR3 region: CASSQDGGVDRADTQYF. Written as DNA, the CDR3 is TGCGCCAGCAGCCAAGATGGCGGAGTAGATCGGGCAGATACGCAGTATTTT.